This TCR beta chain was found in a study of blood T cells in healthy people across ages. Study conclusions and caveats: Per-million-T-cell TCR beta diversity fell roughly linearly with age. Long-lived and aged donors differed, with more naive CD4+ cells and higher diversity in the long-lived.

The use of a sample-barcoded 5' primer and a J-beta primer mix characterized a second PCR of about 6 to 12 cycles. Sequencing of every sample gave 2.5 million or more CDR3-containing paired-end reads. MiXCR, applied by TCRdb to the 5' RACE reads, yields one record per CDR3 protein. The data contain 800,000 or so distinct CDR3 sequences, about 59% of them singletons. A word on this clonotype: What it binds is not known.

Ranging in age from roughly 6 to 90, the donors were healthy Caucasian individuals from Russia. The material sequenced was blood. This clonotype was obtained from a man between 25 and 39 years old in good health.

The chain's CDR3 is CASTLTRETQYF. DNA for the CDR3: TGTGCCAGCACCCTGACTAGGGAGACCCAGTACTTC. The V call is TRBV11-2, the J call TRBJ2-5, with a tentative D call TRBD2 (6 bases). Germline V gives CDR1 SGHAT, CDR2 FQNNGV. The germline V and J ends were trimmed by 7 bases and 5 bases, with 11 bases remaining between them. There are 12 residues in the CDR3.